This record looks at one T cell receptor (beta chain) sequence and its context. What it binds is unknown. Barcoded TCR alpha and TCR beta cDNA libraries with UMIs came from 5'RACE using constant-segment primers. One entry per CDR3 protein, called by TCRdb with MiXCR from the 5' RACE reads. This sample has about 360,000 distinct CDR3 sequences; under 15% occur once, and the top ten carry about 20%. The data were obtained in a study of T-cell memory formation after mild COVID-19. For the study at large: The TCR clusters were mostly specific to one donor.

Whole-study results and caveats: Researchers found some responding clones in pre-infection memory, a sign that cross-reactive memory joined.

This receptor was taken from a man aged 18 to 30 who had mild COVID-19 (a few samples of this study predate the infection). Cell type and time point are not known. The specimen sequenced was PBMCs or a T cell subset sorted from them (not recorded which).

The CDR3 here is CSGTGSQLATDTQYF. Written as DNA, the CDR3 is TGCAGTGGTACCGGGAGCCAGCTCGCCACAGATACGCAGTATTTT. The chain carries TRBV20-1 and TRBJ2-3, with a possible D match to TRBD2 (6 bases). Germline V gives CDR1 DFQATT, CDR2 SNEGSKA (reference sequence). The V gene lost 7 bases and the J gene lost 2 bases, with 19 bases spanning the gap. CDR3 length equals 15 residues.